This T cell receptor (beta chain) was identified in a study of blood T cells in healthy people across ages. With V trimmed by 2 bases and J by 4 bases, 8 bases remained unmatched. The CDR3 totals 16 residues. The V gene's germline CDR1 is KGHDR and CDR2 SFDVKD. Overall study findings and caveats: More naive CD4+ cells and higher diversity marked long-lived donors relative to aged donors.

A J-beta primer mix and a sample-barcoded 5' primer were used in a second PCR of about 6 to 12 cycles. TCRdb processed the 5' RACE reads anew with MiXCR; each CDR3 protein has one entry. Among around 620,000 distinct CDR3 sequences listed, about 25% were seen once. Comment on this clonotype: What it binds is unknown.

The TCR sequence derives from a woman aged 70 to 79 in good health. The sample consisted of blood. This sequence joins TRBV24-1 and TRBJ2-5; 8 nucleotides line up with TRBD1. The CDR3 spells CATSDYGQGVGETQYF. CDR3 DNA: TGTGCCACCAGTGATTACGGACAGGGAGTGGGAGAGACCCAGTACTTC.